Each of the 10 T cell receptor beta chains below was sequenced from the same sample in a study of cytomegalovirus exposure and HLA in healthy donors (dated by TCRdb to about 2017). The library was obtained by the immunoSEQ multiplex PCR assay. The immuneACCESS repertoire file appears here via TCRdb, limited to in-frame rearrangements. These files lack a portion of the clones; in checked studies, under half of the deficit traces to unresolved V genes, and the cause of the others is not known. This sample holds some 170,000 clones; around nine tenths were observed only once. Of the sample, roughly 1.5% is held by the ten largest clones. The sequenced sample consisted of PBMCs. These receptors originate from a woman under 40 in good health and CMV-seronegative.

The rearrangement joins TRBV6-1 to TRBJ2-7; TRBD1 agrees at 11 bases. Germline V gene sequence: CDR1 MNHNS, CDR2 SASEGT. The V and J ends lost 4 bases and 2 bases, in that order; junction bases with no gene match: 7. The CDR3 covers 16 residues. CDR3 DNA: TGTGCCAGCAGTGCCGTCGGGACAGGGGGACCCTACGAGCAGTACTTC. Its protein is CASSAVGTGGPYEQYF.

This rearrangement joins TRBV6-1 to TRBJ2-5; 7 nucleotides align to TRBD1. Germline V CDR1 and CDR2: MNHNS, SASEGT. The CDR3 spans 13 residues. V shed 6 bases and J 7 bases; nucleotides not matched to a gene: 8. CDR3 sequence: CASRVGTEGTQYF. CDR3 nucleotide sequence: TGTGCCAGCAGGGTCGGGACAGAAGGGACCCAGTACTTC.

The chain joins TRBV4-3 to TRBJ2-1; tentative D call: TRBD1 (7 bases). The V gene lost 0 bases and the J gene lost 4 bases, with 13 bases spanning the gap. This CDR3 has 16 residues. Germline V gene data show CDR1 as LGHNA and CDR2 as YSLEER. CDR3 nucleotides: TGCGCCAGCAGCCAAGATCAGGGGGGCCCATACAATGAGCAGTTCTTC. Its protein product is CASSQDQGGPYNEQFF.

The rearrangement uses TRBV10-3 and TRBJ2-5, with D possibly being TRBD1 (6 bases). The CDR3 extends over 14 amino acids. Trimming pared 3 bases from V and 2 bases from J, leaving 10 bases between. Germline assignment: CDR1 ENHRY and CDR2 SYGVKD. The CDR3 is CAISDRGSQETQYF. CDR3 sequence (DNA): TGTGCCATCAGTGACAGGGGCTCTCAAGAGACCCAGTACTTC.

The CDR3, as DNA: TGTGCCAGCAGCTCCGGGACTTATGAAAAACTGTTTTTT. Translation: CASSSGTYEKLFF. The V call is TRBV2, the J call TRBJ1-4; D possibly corresponds to TRBD1 (5 bases). Per germline, CDR1 SNHLY and CDR2 FYNNEI. This CDR3 is 13 amino acids long. Between the trimmed V and J ends, which lost 6 bases and 6 bases, there was a span of 11 bases.

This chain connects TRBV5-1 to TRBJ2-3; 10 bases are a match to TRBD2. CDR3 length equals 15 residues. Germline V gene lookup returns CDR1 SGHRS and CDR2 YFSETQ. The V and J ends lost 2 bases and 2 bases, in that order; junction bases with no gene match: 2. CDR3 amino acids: CASSFSGGTTDTQYF. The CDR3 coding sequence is TGCGCCAGCAGCTTTAGCGGGGGGACCACAGATACGCAGTATTTT.

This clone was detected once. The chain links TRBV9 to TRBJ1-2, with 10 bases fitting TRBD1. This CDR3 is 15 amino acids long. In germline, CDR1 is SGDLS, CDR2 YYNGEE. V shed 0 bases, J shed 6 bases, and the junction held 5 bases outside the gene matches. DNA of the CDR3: TGTGCCAGCAGCGTAGGGACAGGGGGATTTGATGGCTACACCTTC. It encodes CASSVGTGGFDGYTF.

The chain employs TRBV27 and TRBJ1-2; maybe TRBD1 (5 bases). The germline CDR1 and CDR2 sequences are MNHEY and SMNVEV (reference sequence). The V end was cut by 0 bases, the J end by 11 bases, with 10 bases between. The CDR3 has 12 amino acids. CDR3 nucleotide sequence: TGTGCCAGCAGTTTATCGGGACTTCATTACACCTTC. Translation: CASSLSGLHYTF.

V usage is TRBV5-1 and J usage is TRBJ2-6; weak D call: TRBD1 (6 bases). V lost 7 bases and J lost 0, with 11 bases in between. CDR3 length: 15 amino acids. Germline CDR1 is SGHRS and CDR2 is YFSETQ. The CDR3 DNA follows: TGCGCCAGCCAGACAGGCCACTCTGGGGCCAACGTCCTGACTTTC. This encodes CASQTGHSGANVLTF.

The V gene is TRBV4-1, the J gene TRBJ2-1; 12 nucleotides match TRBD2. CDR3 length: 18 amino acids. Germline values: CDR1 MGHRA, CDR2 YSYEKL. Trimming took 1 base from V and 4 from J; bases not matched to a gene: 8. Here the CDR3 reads CASSQGLLGTSGYNEQFF. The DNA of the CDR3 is TGCGCCAGCAGCCAAGGTTTATTAGGGACTAGCGGGTACAATGAGCAGTTCTTC.